This TCR beta chain was retrieved from a study of cytomegalovirus exposure and HLA in healthy donors. PCR employed 60 Vbeta and 13 Jbeta primers. Clones were sequenced by immunoSEQ multiplex PCR, and TCRdb holds only the in-frame ones, with some missing. This table has 150,000 to 200,000 clones, almost 80% appearing once. The TCR was taken from a man aged 45 to 65 in good health and CMV-seropositive. The sample taken for sequencing was PBMCs.

In nucleotides, the CDR3 is TGTGCCAGCAGCCAAGTCCGGACATATGGCTACACCTTC. It codes for CASSQVRTYGYTF. The rearrangement joins TRBV14 to TRBJ1-2; weak D call: TRBD1 (5 bases). Trimming removed 1 base at V and 5 bases at J, with 8 bases between. Germline V gene sequence: CDR1 SGHDN, CDR2 FVKESK. The CDR3 is 13 amino acids. Full variable domain (rest looked up from reference TRBV14 and TRBJ1-2): EAGVTQFPSHSVIEKGQTVTLRCDPISGHDNLYWYRRVMGKEIKFLLHFVKESKQDESGMPNNRFLAERTGGTYSTLKVQPAELEDSGVYFCASSQVRTYGYTFGSGTRLTVV.